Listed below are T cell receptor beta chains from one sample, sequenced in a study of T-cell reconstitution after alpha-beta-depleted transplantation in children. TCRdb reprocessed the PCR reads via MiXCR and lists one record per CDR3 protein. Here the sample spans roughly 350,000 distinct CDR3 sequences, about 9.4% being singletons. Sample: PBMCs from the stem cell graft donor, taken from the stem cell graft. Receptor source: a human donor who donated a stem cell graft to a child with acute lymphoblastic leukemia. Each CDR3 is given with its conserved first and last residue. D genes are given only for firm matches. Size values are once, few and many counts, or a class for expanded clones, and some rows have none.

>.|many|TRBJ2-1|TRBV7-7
CASSKETYNEQFF
TGTGCTAGCAGCAAAGAGACATACAATGAGCAGTTCTTC
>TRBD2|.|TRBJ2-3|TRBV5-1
CATQPTAGGGDTQYF
TGCGCCACCCAACCCACAGCGGGAGGTGGAGATACGCAGTATTTT
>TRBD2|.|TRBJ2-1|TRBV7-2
CASSQDTGTSMQFF
TGTGCCAGCAGCCAAGATACCGGGACTAGTATGCAGTTCTTC
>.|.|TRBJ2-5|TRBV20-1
CSAPGPGPGTQYF
TGCAGTGCTCCGGGACCGGGCCCGGGGACCCAGTACTTC
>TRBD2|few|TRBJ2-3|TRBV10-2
CASSEVSGRWVTDTQYF
TGCGCCAGCAGTGAGGTTAGCGGGAGGTGGGTCACAGATACGCAGTATTTT
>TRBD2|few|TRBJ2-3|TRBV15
CATSSWGGAHTDTQYF
TGTGCCACCAGCTCCTGGGGGGGAGCCCACACAGATACGCAGTATTTT
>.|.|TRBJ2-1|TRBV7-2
CASSSTRRLIEQFF
TGTGCCAGCAGCTCGACTAGACGGCTCATTGAGCAGTTCTTC
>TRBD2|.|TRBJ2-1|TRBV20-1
CSAYDRTSGRSENYNEQFF
TGCAGTGCTTACGACCGGACTAGCGGGAGGTCCGAAAACTACAATGAGCAGTTCTTC
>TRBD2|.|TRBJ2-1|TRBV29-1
CSAERGGWNEQFF
TGCAGCGCGGAGCGGGGAGGGTGGAATGAGCAGTTCTTC
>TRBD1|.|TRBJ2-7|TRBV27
CASSFGQGWYEQYF
TGTGCCAGCAGTTTCGGACAGGGGTGGTACGAGCAGTACTTC
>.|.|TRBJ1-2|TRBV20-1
CSAINDRYGYTF
TGCAGTGCGATAAATGACCGCTATGGCTACACCTTC
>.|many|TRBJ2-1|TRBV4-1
CASSQKYLEGEQFF
TGCGCCAGCAGCCAAAAATACCTAGAGGGAGAGCAGTTCTTC
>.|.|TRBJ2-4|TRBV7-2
CASSLPPGAKNIQYF
TGTGCCAGCAGCTTACCTCCGGGGGCCAAAAACATTCAGTACTTC
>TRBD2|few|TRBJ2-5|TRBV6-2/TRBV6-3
CASSAGGPRAEETQYF
TGTGCCAGCAGCGCGGGAGGGCCAAGGGCAGAAGAGACCCAGTACTTC
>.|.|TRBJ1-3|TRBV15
CATSRSVQTKAGNTIYF
TGTGCCACCAGCAGATCGGTTCAGACCAAAGCTGGAAACACCATATATTTT
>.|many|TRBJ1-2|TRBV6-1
CASSKGHPSFYGYTF
TGTGCCAGCAGTAAGGGACACCCATCGTTCTATGGCTACACCTTC
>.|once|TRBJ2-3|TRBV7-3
CASSLTPRSTDTQYF
TGTGCCAGCAGCTTAACGCCGAGGAGCACAGATACGCAGTATTTT
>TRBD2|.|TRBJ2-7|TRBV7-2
CASSALAGGVLSYEQYF
TGTGCCAGCAGCGCCCTAGCGGGAGGCGTCCTATCCTACGAGCAGTACTTC
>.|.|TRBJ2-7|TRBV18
CASSLKRSPYEQYF
TGTGCCAGCTCACTGAAGCGGAGTCCCTACGAGCAGTACTTC
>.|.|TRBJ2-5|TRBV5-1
CASSPTAGEETQYF
TGCGCCAGCAGCCCCACGGCAGGGGAAGAGACCCAGTACTTC
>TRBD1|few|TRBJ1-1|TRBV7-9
CASSPPGQGNTEAFF
TGTGCCAGCAGCCCACCCGGACAGGGGAACACTGAAGCTTTCTTT
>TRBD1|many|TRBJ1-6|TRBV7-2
CASSLVQGANSPLHF
TGTGCCAGCAGCTTAGTTCAGGGGGCTAATTCACCCCTCCACTTT
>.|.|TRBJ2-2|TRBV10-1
CASSESSGVGELFF
TGCGCCAGCAGTGAGTCGAGCGGCGTCGGGGAGCTGTTTTTT
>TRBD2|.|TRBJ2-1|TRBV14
CASSQTYAGGFYNEQFF
TGTGCCAGCAGCCAAACGTACGCGGGAGGGTTCTACAATGAGCAGTTCTTC
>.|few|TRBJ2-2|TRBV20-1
CSVRDVGGGVPGELFF
TGCAGTGTTAGAGACGTGGGAGGTGGGGTCCCCGGGGAGCTGTTTTTT
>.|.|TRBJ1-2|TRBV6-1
CASSPKGRSYGYTF
TGTGCCAGCAGTCCCAAGGGCAGGTCTTACGGCTACACCTTC
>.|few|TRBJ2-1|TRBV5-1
CASSSPWRGRAVNEQFF
TGCGCCAGCAGCTCCCCCTGGAGGGGGAGGGCCGTGAATGAGCAGTTCTTC
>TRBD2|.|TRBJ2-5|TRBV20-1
CSARGQVAGGGGETQYF
TGCAGTGCTAGAGGCCAAGTAGCGGGAGGGGGTGGAGAGACCCAGTACTTC
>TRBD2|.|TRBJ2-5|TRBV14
CASSPSRGLAGEETQYF
TGTGCCAGCAGCCCCTCGAGGGGACTAGCGGGAGAAGAGACCCAGTACTTC
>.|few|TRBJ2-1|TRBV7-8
CASSPQDWSSYNEQFF
TGTGCCAGCAGCCCCCAGGACTGGAGCTCCTACAATGAGCAGTTCTTC
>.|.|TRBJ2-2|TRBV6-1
CASKRASIGELFF
TGTGCCAGCAAACGCGCGTCAATCGGGGAGCTGTTTTTT
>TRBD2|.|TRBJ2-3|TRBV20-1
CSARSLAASTDTQYF
TGCAGTGCTAGGTCACTAGCGGCTAGCACAGATACGCAGTATTTT
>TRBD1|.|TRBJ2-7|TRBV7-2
CASSSPKGARYEQYF
TGTGCCAGCAGCTCCCCCAAGGGGGCCCGCTACGAGCAGTACTTC
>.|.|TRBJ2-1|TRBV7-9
CASSPTNGNEQFF
TGTGCCAGCAGCCCTACGAATGGGAATGAGCAGTTCTTC
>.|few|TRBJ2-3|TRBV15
CATSLARDTQYF
TGTGCCACCTCTTTGGCGCGAGATACGCAGTATTTT
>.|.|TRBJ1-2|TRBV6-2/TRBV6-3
CASTNGGSGYTF
TGTGCCAGCACTAACGGGGGTTCTGGCTACACCTTC
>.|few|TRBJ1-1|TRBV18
CASSPGTGVYTEAFF
TGTGCCAGCTCACCTGGGACCGGGGTTTACACTGAAGCTTTCTTT
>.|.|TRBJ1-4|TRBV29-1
CSVDPGQGGKLFF
TGCAGCGTTGATCCCGGGCAGGGAGGAAAACTGTTTTTT
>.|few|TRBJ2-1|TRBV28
CASSSGRVSAQFF
TGTGCCAGCAGCAGCGGCAGGGTTTCAGCGCAGTTCTTC
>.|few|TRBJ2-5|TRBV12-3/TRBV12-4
CASSFGNLETQYF
TGTGCCAGCAGTTTCGGTAATTTAGAGACCCAGTACTTC
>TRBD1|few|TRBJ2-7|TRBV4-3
CASSQAQGETYEQYF
TGCGCCAGCAGCCAAGCCCAGGGGGAGACCTACGAGCAGTACTTC
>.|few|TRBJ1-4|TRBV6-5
CASSFRTLRREKLFF
TGTGCCAGCAGTTTCCGGACTTTACGCAGGGAAAAACTGTTTTTT
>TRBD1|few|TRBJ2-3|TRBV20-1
CSAGTGPTDTQYF
TGCAGTGCCGGGACAGGCCCCACAGATACGCAGTATTTT
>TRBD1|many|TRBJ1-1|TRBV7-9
CASSSPRDRTGKNTEAFF
TGTGCCAGCAGCTCTCCGCGGGACAGGACAGGGAAGAACACTGAAGCTTTCTTT
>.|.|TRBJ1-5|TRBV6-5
CASSRGGGLGFQPQHF
TGTGCCAGCAGTAGGGGGGGGGGACTGGGCTTTCAGCCCCAGCATTTT
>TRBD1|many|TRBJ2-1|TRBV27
CASGDQGVSLSSYNEQFF
TGTGCCAGTGGGGATCAGGGGGTAAGCCTGAGCTCCTACAATGAGCAGTTCTTC